These T cell receptor beta chains were read from a single sample in a study of T cell changes during pregnancy in multiple sclerosis. TCRdb's table, derived via immunoSEQ multiplex PCR, lists solely in-frame clones and lacks some. Among 25,000 to 35,000 clones listed, 89% were seen once. The source material was CD8+ T cells from peripheral blood mononuclear cells, sampled in the first trimester of pregnancy. Receptors were obtained from a female donor with multiple sclerosis, enrolled in a pregnancy study. The CDR3 runs from the conserved cysteine through the conserved F or W. D genes are given only for firm matches. A clone size is listed for some rows: how often the clone was seen (once, few, many), or a class if it is expanded.

abundance | d_gene | j_gene | v_gene | CDR3aa | CDR3nt
once | - | TRBJ2-7 | TRBV6-5 | CASSYRGYEQYF | TGTGCCAGCAGTTACAGGGGCTACGAGCAGTACTTC
- | - | TRBJ1-4 | TRBV27 | CASSETPRRSNEKLFF | TGTGCCAGCAGCGAAACCCCAAGACGGAGTAATGAAAAACTGTTTTTT
once | TRBD2 | TRBJ2-7 | TRBV27 | CASSLEPSGRSYEQYF | TGTGCCAGCAGTTTAGAACCTAGCGGGAGGTCCTACGAGCAGTACTTC
- | - | TRBJ1-1 | TRBV6-5 | CASSPGNTEAFF | TGTGCCAGCAGTCCGGGGAACACTGAAGCTTTCTTT
- | TRBD1 | TRBJ1-2 | TRBV28 | CASREFTTGTGTYGYTF | TGTGCCAGCAGGGAATTTACGACCGGGACAGGGACCTATGGCTACACCTTC
- | TRBD2 | TRBJ2-1 | TRBV13 | CASSWTSGSGNEQFF | TGTGCCAGCAGCTGGACTAGCGGGAGTGGCAATGAGCAGTTCTTC
- | TRBD2 | TRBJ2-1 | TRBV6-5 | CASSRTSWNEQFF | TGTGCCAGCAGTCGGACTAGCTGGAATGAGCAGTTCTTC
- | TRBD1 | TRBJ2-7 | TRBV6-1 | CASSGDRGYGYEQYF | TGTGCCAGCAGCGGCGACAGGGGCTATGGCTACGAGCAGTACTTC
once | TRBD1 | TRBJ2-1 | TRBV7-6 | CASSYLLTGGSEQFF | TGTGCCAGCAGCTATCTATTGACAGGGGGCAGTGAGCAGTTCTTC
- | - | TRBJ2-2 | TRBV27 | CASSARVSGNTGELFF | TGTGCCAGCAGTGCAAGGGTGAGCGGGAACACCGGGGAGCTGTTTTTT
- | TRBD2 | TRBJ2-5 | TRBV7-2 | CASSLAREVETQYF | TGTGCCAGCAGCTTAGCGCGGGAGGTAGAGACCCAGTACTTC
- | TRBD1 | TRBJ1-1 | TRBV19 | CAVSRDREGMNTEAFF | TGTGCCGTAAGTAGGGACAGGGAGGGAATGAACACTGAAGCTTTCTTT
- | TRBD1 | TRBJ1-2 | TRBV5-4 | CASRPGQGANYGYTF | TGTGCCAGCAGACCCGGACAGGGGGCTAACTATGGCTACACCTTC
- | - | TRBJ1-2 | TRBV4-1 | CASSHEGFGYTF | TGCGCCAGCAGCCACGAGGGCTTTGGCTACACCTTC
once | - | TRBJ2-7 | TRBV6-6 | CASSYSNREMSYEQYF | TGTGCCAGCAGTTACTCGAACAGGGAGATGAGCTACGAGCAGTACTTC
- | TRBD1 | TRBJ2-7 | TRBV5-6 | CASSLGTGGEYEQYF | TGTGCCAGCAGCCTAGGGACAGGGGGCGAGTACGAGCAGTACTTC
- | TRBD1 | TRBJ1-2 | TRBV6-5 | CASSYTAGGLGGYTF | TGTGCCAGCAGTTACACGGCAGGGGGCTTGGGAGGCTACACCTTC
- | - | TRBJ2-2 | TRBV25-1 | CASSEQGLVELFF | TGTGCCAGCAGTGAGCAGGGATTGGTGGAGCTGTTTTTT
few | TRBD1 | TRBJ2-3 | TRBV2 | CASSVGQGTDTQYF | TGTGCCAGCAGTGTGGGACAGGGGACAGATACGCAGTATTTT
- | TRBD2 | TRBJ2-5 | TRBV11-2 | CASSLLAGPEETQYF | TGTGCCAGCAGTTTACTAGCGGGCCCCGAGGAGACCCAGTACTTC
- | TRBD1 | TRBJ2-1 | TRBV7-9 | CASSLERGQGGDNEQFF | TGTGCCAGCAGCTTAGAGCGGGGACAGGGGGGCGACAATGAGCAGTTCTTC
- | - | TRBJ1-2 | TRBV7-9 | CASSLTGLGYTF | TGTGCCAGCAGCTTAACAGGGCTTGGCTACACCTTC
- | TRBD2 | TRBJ2-3 | TRBV6-1 | CASSDGAGGPYTQYF | TGTGCCAGCAGTGATGGGGCGGGAGGGCCATATACGCAGTATTTT
- | TRBD1 | TRBJ1-1 | TRBV6-1 | CASRDLQGSTEAFF | TGTGCCAGCAGGGACCTACAGGGGAGCACTGAAGCTTTCTTT
- | TRBD2 | TRBJ2-7 | TRBV10-2 | CASTMGTSLPEQYF | TGCGCCAGCACCATGGGGACTAGCTTGCCCGAGCAGTACTTC
- | - | TRBJ2-7 | TRBV28 | CASSSRGPYEQYF | TGTGCCAGCAGTTCCAGGGGACCCTACGAGCAGTACTTC
once | TRBD2 | TRBJ2-1 | TRBV7-9 | CASNLGLAEYNEQFF | TGTGCCAGCAACCTAGGACTAGCGGAATACAATGAGCAGTTCTTC
- | TRBD2 | TRBJ2-3 | TRBV4-3 | CASSQGLAGTDTQYF | TGCGCCAGCAGCCAAGGACTAGCGGGAACGGATACGCAGTATTTT
- | - | TRBJ2-3 | TRBV2 | CASSYMTSTDTQYF | TGTGCCAGCAGTTATATGACTAGCACAGATACGCAGTATTTT
- | - | TRBJ2-2 | TRBV5-4 | CASSLNTGELFF | TGTGCCAGCAGCCTGAACACCGGGGAGCTGTTTTTT
- | TRBD2 | TRBJ2-1 | TRBV4-2 | CASSQDGLAENNEQFF | TGTGCCAGCAGCCAAGATGGACTAGCGGAAAACAATGAGCAGTTCTTC
- | - | TRBJ2-2 | TRBV11-3 | CASSLGWDGTLTGELFF | TGTGCCAGCAGCTTAGGTTGGGACGGGACACTCACCGGGGAGCTGTTTTTT
- | - | TRBJ2-1 | TRBV2 | CASSEGQGSVNEQFF | TGTGCCAGCAGTGAAGGTCAGGGGAGCGTCAATGAGCAGTTCTTC
- | - | TRBJ2-7 | TRBV10-2 | CASSEGHEQYF | TGCGCCAGCAGTGAGGGCCACGAGCAGTACTTC
- | - | TRBJ2-1 | TRBV2 | CASSEAQDTYVYNEQFF | TGTGCCAGCAGTGAAGCCCAGGACACATACGTATACAATGAGCAGTTCTTC
- | TRBD2 | TRBJ2-5 | TRBV7-9 | CASSLIAGGQETQYF | TGTGCCAGCAGCTTGATAGCGGGAGGGCAAGAGACCCAGTACTTC
- | - | TRBJ2-7 | TRBV13 | CASSLGDGPGEQYF | TGTGCCAGCAGCTTAGGAGACGGGCCAGGGGAGCAGTACTTC
- | TRBD1 | TRBJ2-3 | TRBV4-2 | CASSQRTGVYADTQYF | TGTGCCAGCAGCCAACGGACAGGGGTTTATGCAGATACGCAGTATTTT
- | - | TRBJ1-2 | TRBV19 | CASSIVYTNNYGYTF | TGTGCCAGTAGTATAGTATACACCAATAACTATGGCTACACCTTC
- | TRBD2 | TRBJ2-1 | TRBV6-4 | CASRAGTSGTPGPNNEQFF | TGTGCCAGCAGGGCCGGGACTAGCGGGACCCCAGGACCGAACAATGAGCAGTTCTTC
- | - | TRBJ1-1 | TRBV5-6 | CASSQGNTEAFF | TGTGCCAGCAGCCAGGGGAACACTGAAGCTTTCTTT
- | TRBD2 | TRBJ2-1 | TRBV4-2 | CASSQAEGGPGNEQFF | TGTGCCAGCAGCCAAGCTGAGGGAGGGCCGGGCAATGAGCAGTTCTTC
- | TRBD1 | TRBJ1-3 | TRBV27 | CASSITGTGVFGNTIYF | TGTGCCAGCAGTATAACCGGGACAGGGGTTTTTGGAAACACCATATATTTT
- | TRBD2 | TRBJ2-7 | TRBV2 | CASSVWTSGKYEQYF | TGTGCCAGCAGTGTCTGGACTAGCGGGAAATACGAGCAGTACTTC
- | - | TRBJ2-1 | TRBV5-1 | CASSFTYNEQFF | TGCGCCAGCAGCTTTACCTACAATGAGCAGTTCTTC
- | - | TRBJ1-6 | TRBV5-4 | CASSARLGSGGSPLHF | TGTGCCAGCAGCGCCCGTTTGGGCTCCGGTGGTTCACCCCTCCACTTT
- | - | TRBJ2-4 | TRBV2 | CASSYGVDKNIQYF | TGTGCCAGCAGTTATGGAGTAGACAAAAACATTCAGTACTTC
- | - | TRBJ2-1 | TRBV4-3 | CASSQDRSGYEQFF | TGCGCCAGCAGCCAAGATCGCTCAGGGTATGAGCAGTTCTTC
- | - | TRBJ1-1 | TRBV10-3 | CAISEDRTPVWAAFF | TGTGCCATCAGTGAGGACAGGACGCCCGTTTGGGCGGCTTTCTTT
- | - | TRBJ2-3 | TRBV5-4 | CASSFSPSTDTQYF | TGTGCCAGCAGCTTTAGCCCTAGCACAGATACGCAGTATTTT
- | - | TRBJ1-1 | TRBV28 | CASSLNLRHPRAEAFF | TGTGCCAGCAGTCTCAACCTCCGACACCCGAGGGCTGAAGCTTTCTTT
once | TRBD2 | TRBJ2-7 | TRBV27 | CASSLWTSTQATEKYEQYF | TGTGCCAGCAGTTTATGGACTAGCACACAGGCTACGGAAAAATACGAGCAGTACTTC
- | - | TRBJ2-2 | TRBV7-6 | CASSLTARAGELFF | TGTGCCAGCAGCTTAACAGCGCGGGCCGGGGAGCTGTTTTTT
- | - | TRBJ2-1 | TRBV27 | CASSLGLSSYNEQFF | TGTGCCAGCAGTTTGGGACTCAGCTCCTACAATGAGCAGTTCTTC
- | - | TRBJ2-7 | TRBV9 | CASSSFPGYEQYF | TGTGCCAGCAGCTCCTTTCCGGGCTACGAGCAGTACTTC
- | TRBD1 | TRBJ2-7 | TRBV6-6 | CASSYWDSPYEQYF | TGTGCCAGCAGTTACTGGGACAGTCCCTACGAGCAGTACTTC
- | - | TRBJ2-2 | TRBV2 | CASSDYPAAGELFF | TGTGCCAGCAGTGATTACCCCGCGGCCGGGGAGCTGTTTTTT
- | TRBD1 | TRBJ2-5 | TRBV6-1 | CASSGGQGSGEQYF | TGTGCCAGCAGCGGGGGACAGGGCTCCGGGGAGCAGTACTTC
- | TRBD1 | TRBJ1-1 | TRBV27 | CASSGTGALNTEAFF | TGTGCCAGCAGTGGGACAGGGGCACTGAACACTGAAGCTTTCTTT